This T cell receptor beta chain was obtained from a study of T-cell memory formation after mild COVID-19. Overall study findings and caveats: The study detected some responding clones in pre-infection memory, suggesting cross-reactive memory joined.

Remarks on this clonotype: As yet, its antigen is unknown.

Germline values: CDR1 SGHDT, CDR2 YYEEEE. This CDR3 is 14 amino acids long. V was clipped by 4 bases and J by 2 bases, with 7 bases between them. Employing constant-segment primers, 5'RACE generated TCR alpha and TCR beta cDNA libraries bearing sample barcodes and UMIs. MiXCR was run by TCRdb on the 5' RACE reads, yielding one entry per CDR3 protein. Of just over 350,000 distinct CDR3 sequences detected, 13% to 15% appear once; the ten largest clones hold around 21%. The sequence came from a man aged 18 to 30 who had mild COVID-19 (a few samples of this study predate the infection). Cell type and time point are not known. Sequences were obtained from PBMCs or a T cell subset sorted from them (not recorded which). This rearrangement joins TRBV5-6 to TRBJ2-6; no definite D call. Here the CDR3 reads CASSAVPGANVLTF. The CDR3 nucleotides are TGTGCCAGCAGCGCGGTCCCTGGGGCCAACGTCCTGACTTTC.